A single sample is the source of the 9 T cell receptor beta chains below, sequenced in a study of blood T cell repertoires in COVID-19. The protocol was immunoSEQ multiplex PCR, while the TCRdb copy is restricted to in-frame clones and leaves out a portion. This sample has fewer than 90,000 clones, with about 71% found just once. Sequencing input: peripheral blood. The source of these receptors is a woman aged 45 to 65 with acute or convalescent COVID-19.

The chain has TRBV7-8 and TRBJ1-2; no clear D. The CDR3 runs to 14 residues. V lost 0 bases and J 8 bases, leaving 13 bases between the germline ends. Germline V gene lookup returns CDR1 SGHVS and CDR2 FQNEAQ. Written as DNA, the CDR3 is TGTGCCAGCAGCTTAGCGTGGGAGGGTTACGGCTACACCTTC. Protein sequence: CASSLAWEGYGYTF.

The gene calls are TRBV28 and TRBJ2-2, with 7 bases matching TRBD2. Trimming removed 6 bases from V and 7 bases from J; junction bases left unmatched: 11. The germline gives CDR1 MDHEN, CDR2 SYDVKM. The CDR3 sequence is 15 residues long. The CDR3 region is CASSPPGGFGGELFF. DNA of the CDR3: TGTGCCAGCAGCCCGCCCGGGGGGTTCGGCGGGGAGCTGTTTTTT.

This clone showed up just a few times. The chain couples TRBV11-2 to TRBJ1-2; weak D call: TRBD1 (6 bases). Germline V gene data show CDR1 as SGHAT and CDR2 as FQNNGV. Trimming took off 4 bases at V and 2 bases at J, with 17 bases between the two ends. The CDR3 has 16 residues. This chain's CDR3 is CASSSYPQGQNYGYTF. The CDR3 DNA reads TGTGCCAGCAGCTCCTATCCCCAAGGACAGAACTATGGCTACACCTTC. The full variable domain, its missing parts supplied by reference TRBV11-2 and TRBJ1-2, is EAGVAQSPRYKIIEKRQSVAFWCNPISGHATLYWYQQILGQGPKLLIQFQNNGVVDDSQLPKDRFSAERLKGVDSTLKIQPAKLEDSAVYLCASSSYPQGQNYGYTFGSGTRLTVV.

The rearrangement uses TRBV20-1 and TRBJ2-5, with a possible D match to TRBD2 (5 bases). The CDR3 has 13 residues. The V and J ends lost 6 bases and 9 bases respectively, with 20 bases between them. Germline assignment: CDR1 DFQATT and CDR2 SNEGSKA (reference sequence). CDR3 residues: CSASAPGYAAQYF. DNA of the CDR3: TGCAGTGCAAGTGCTCCGGGGTATGCTGCCCAGTACTTC.

This clone was counted a few times. The gene calls are TRBV7-2 and TRBJ1-2, with 7 bases aligning to TRBD1. Germline trimming cut 4 bases from V and 3 bases from J; bases unmatched to any gene: 8. CDR1 SGHTA and CDR2 FQGNSA come from the germline V gene. The CDR3 consists of 15 residues. In DNA, the CDR3 is TGTGCCAGCAGCTCCCGGCCTGGACAGGACTATGGCTACACCTTC. Translating gives CASSSRPGQDYGYTF.

J is TRBJ1-3 and V is TRBV5-8; TRBD1 matches 7 bases. This CDR3 comprises 15 residues. V shed 2 bases and J 3 bases; nucleotides not matched to a gene: 5. Germline values: CDR1 SGHTS, CDR2 YDEGEE. Here the CDR3 DNA reads TGTGCCAGCAGCTTAAAGGGGGCAGGTGGAAACACCATATATTTT. Amino acids: CASSLKGAGGNTIYF.

The rearrangement links TRBV2 to TRBJ1-2, with 8 bases aligning to TRBD1. V was pared by 6 bases and J by 4 bases, with 4 bases of the junction left unmatched. There are 13 residues in the CDR3. Germline CDR1 and CDR2: SNHLY and FYNNEI. CDR3 bases: TGTGCCAGCAGAGGACAGGGCAGCTATGGCTACACCTTC. It is translated as CASRGQGSYGYTF.

The chain joins TRBV3-1 (or the pseudogene TRBV3-2) to TRBJ1-1; TRBD1 agrees at 8 bases. CDR1 and CDR2 (germline): LGHDT, YNNKEL (reference sequence). The J segment lost 11 bases and the V segment lost 1 base, leaving 9 bases of the junction unmatched. This CDR3 spans 14 amino acids. CDR3 DNA: TGTGCCAGCAGCCAAGGGGAACGGACAGGGACGGCTTTCTTT. It specifies CASSQGERTGTAFF.

The chain couples TRBV5-1 to TRBJ1-3; D might be TRBD1 (6 bases). This CDR3 region has 14 residues. In germline, CDR1 is SGHRS, CDR2 YFSETQ. Trimming cost V 0 bases and J 6 bases, with 10 bases left between them. DNA for the CDR3: TGCGCCAGCAGCTTGGGGGGGCTGGAAAACACCATATATTTT. The encoded protein is CASSLGGLENTIYF. Combining the CDR3 with reference TRBV5-1 and TRBJ1-3 gives the whole variable domain KAGVTQTPRYLIKTRGQQVTLSCSPISGHRSVSWYQQTPGQGLQFLFEYFSETQRNKGNFPGRFSGRQFSNSRSEMNVSTLELGDSALYLCASSLGGLENTIYFGEGSWLTVV.